This T cell receptor beta chain emerged from a study of identical twins. Trimming removed 4 bases from V and 1 base from J, with 18 bases in between. Germline V lookup: CDR1 MNHEY, CDR2 SVGAGI. This CDR3 is 17 amino acids long. TCRdb reprocessed the 5' RACE reads with MiXCR, giving one entry per CDR3 protein. The sample records hundreds of thousands of distinct CDR3 sequences, roughly 6.2% being singletons. This chain links TRBV6-5 with TRBJ2-3; no clear D gene. The source is a man between 18 and 35 years old in good health. The sample was naive T cells sorted from blood. CDR3: CASSLSPGSGGTDTQYF. CDR3 coding DNA: TGTGCCAGCAGTTTGTCCCCCGGATCGGGTGGCACAGATACGCAGTATTTT.